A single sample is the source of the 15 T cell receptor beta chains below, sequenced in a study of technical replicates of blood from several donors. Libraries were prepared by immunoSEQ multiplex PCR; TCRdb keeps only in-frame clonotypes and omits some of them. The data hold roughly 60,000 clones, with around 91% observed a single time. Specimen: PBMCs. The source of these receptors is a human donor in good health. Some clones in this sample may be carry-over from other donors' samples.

This chain's CDR3 is CAISEAGDVTKNIQYF. CDR3 nucleotide sequence: TGTGCCATCAGTGAGGCAGGGGATGTGACCAAAAACATTCAGTACTTC. The chain carries TRBV10-3 and TRBJ2-4; weak D call: TRBD1 (6 bases). CDR1 is ENHRY, CDR2 SYGVKD, per germline. The CDR3 covers 16 residues. V lost 2 bases and J lost 2, with 13 bases in between.

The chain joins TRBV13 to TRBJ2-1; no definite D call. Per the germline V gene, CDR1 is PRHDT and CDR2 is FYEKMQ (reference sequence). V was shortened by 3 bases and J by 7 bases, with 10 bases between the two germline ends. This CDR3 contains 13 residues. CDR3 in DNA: TGTGCCAGCAGCTTTACTCGGTGGAATGAGCAGTTCTTC. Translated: CASSFTRWNEQFF.

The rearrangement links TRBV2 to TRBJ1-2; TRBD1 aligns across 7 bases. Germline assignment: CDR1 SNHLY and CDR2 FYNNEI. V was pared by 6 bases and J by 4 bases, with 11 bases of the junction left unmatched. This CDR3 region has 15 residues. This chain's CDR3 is CASSAQGQSLYGYTF. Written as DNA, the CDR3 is TGTGCCAGCAGCGCCCAGGGACAGTCTCTCTATGGCTACACCTTC.

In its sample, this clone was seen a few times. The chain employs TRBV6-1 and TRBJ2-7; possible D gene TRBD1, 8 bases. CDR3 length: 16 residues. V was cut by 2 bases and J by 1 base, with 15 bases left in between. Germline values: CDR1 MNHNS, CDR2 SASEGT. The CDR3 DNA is TGTGCCAGCAGTGAATCAACAGGGGGGGGGTCCTACGAGCAGTACTTC. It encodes CASSESTGGGSYEQYF.

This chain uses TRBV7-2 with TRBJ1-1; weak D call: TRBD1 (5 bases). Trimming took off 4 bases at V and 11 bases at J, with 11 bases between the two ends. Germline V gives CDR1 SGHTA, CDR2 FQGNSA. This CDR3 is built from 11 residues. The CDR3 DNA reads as TGTGCCAGCAGCTGGGGGGGTGCGGCTTTCTTT. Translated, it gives CASSWGGAAFF.

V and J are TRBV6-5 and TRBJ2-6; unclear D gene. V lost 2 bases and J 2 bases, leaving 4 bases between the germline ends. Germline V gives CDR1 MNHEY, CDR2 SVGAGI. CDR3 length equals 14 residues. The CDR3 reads CASSYDTGANVLTF. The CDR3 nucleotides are TGTGCCAGCAGTTACGACACTGGGGCCAACGTCCTGACTTTC.

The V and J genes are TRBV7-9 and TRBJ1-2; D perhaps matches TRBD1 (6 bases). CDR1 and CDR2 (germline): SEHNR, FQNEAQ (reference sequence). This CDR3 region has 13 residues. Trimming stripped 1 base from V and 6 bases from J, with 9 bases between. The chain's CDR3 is CASSLENRDGYTF. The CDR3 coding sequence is TGTGCCAGCAGCTTAGAAAACAGGGATGGCTACACCTTC. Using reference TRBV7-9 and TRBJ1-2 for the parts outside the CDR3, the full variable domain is DTGVSQNPRHKITKRGQNVTFRCDPISEHNRLYWYRQTLGQGPEFLTYFQNEAQLEKSRLLSDRFSAERPKGSFSTLEIQRTEQGDSAMYLCASSLENRDGYTFGSGTRLTVV.

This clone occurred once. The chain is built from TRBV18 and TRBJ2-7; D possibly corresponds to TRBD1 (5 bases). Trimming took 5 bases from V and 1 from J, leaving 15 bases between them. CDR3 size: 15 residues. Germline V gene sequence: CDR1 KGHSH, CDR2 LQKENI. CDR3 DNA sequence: TGTGCCAGCTCAGCAACGATTGACAGTTCCTACGAGCAGTACTTC. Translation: CASSATIDSSYEQYF.

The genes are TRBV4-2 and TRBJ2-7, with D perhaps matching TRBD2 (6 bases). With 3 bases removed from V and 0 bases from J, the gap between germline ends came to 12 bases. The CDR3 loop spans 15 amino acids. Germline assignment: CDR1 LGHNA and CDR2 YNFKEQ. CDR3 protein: CASSQGRGYSYEQYF. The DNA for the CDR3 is TGTGCCAGCAGCCAGGGGCGGGGTTACTCCTACGAGCAGTACTTC.

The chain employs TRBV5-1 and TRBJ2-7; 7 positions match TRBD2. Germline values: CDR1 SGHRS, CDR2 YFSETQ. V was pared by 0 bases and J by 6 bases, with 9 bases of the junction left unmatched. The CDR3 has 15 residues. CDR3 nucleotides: TGCGCCAGCAGCTTGGACAGGCCCTGGGGGGGCGAGCAGTACTTC. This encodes CASSLDRPWGGEQYF.

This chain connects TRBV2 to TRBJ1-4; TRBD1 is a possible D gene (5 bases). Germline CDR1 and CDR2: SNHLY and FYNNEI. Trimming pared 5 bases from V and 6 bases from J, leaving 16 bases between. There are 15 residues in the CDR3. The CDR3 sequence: CASSLNGGKYEKLFF. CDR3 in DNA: TGTGCCAGCAGTCTAAACGGGGGAAAGTATGAAAAACTGTTTTTT.

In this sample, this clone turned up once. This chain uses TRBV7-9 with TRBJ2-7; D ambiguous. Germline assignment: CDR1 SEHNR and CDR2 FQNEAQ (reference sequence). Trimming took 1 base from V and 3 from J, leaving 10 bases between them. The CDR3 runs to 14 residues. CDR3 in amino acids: CASSLDPPGYEQYF. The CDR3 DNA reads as TGTGCCAGCAGCTTAGATCCCCCGGGCTACGAGCAGTACTTC.

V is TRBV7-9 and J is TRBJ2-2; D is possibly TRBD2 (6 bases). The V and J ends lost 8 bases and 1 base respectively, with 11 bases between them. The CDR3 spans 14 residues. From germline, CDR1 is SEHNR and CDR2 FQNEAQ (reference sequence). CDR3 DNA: TGTGCCAGCGGGCGGGGCCAGAACACCGGGGAGCTGTTTTTT. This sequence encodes CASGRGQNTGELFF.

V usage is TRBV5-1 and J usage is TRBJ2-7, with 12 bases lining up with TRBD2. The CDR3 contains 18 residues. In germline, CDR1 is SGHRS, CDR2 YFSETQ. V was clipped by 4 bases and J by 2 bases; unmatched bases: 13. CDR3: CASSTTTSGGPSTYEQYF. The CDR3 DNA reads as TGCGCCAGCAGCACAACGACTAGCGGGGGCCCGTCAACCTACGAGCAGTACTTC.

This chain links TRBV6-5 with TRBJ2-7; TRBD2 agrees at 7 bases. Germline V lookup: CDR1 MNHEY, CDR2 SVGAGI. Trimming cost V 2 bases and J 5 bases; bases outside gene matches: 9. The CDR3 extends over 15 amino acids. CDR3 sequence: CASSYGGLSPHEQYF. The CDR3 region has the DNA TGTGCCAGCAGTTACGGGGGACTATCCCCCCACGAGCAGTACTTC.